Listed below are T cell receptor beta chains from one sample, sequenced in a study of sequential checkpoint blockade in melanoma. Clones were sequenced by immunoSEQ multiplex PCR, and TCRdb holds only the in-frame ones, with some missing. Of about 29,000 clones in the sample, roughly four fifths were seen once. The sample here was CD8+ T cells sorted from blood (inferred from file names), taken from a patient given nivolumab and ipilimumab in sequence. The receptors were gathered from a human donor with melanoma. Each CDR3 is given with its conserved first and last residue. A D gene is named only where the DNA matches it firmly. The listing skips clone size in some rows; elsewhere it reads once, few, many or a size class.

>TRBJ1-5|NA|TRBV4-1|once
CASSQDPGQPQHF
TGCGCCAGCAGCCAAGATCCCGGTCAGCCCCAGCATTTT
>TRBJ2-1|NA|TRBV4-1|few
CASSHSTSRNEQFF
TGCGCCAGCAGCCATTCGACTAGTCGAAATGAGCAGTTCTTC
>TRBJ1-2|TRBD1|TRBV7-9|once
CASSSPGTGDYGYTF
TGTGCCAGCAGCTCCCCCGGGACAGGGGACTATGGCTACACCTTC
>TRBJ2-7|TRBD1|TRBV2|NA
CASSGPMTGAYEQYF
TGTGCCAGCAGTGGACCTATGACAGGGGCCTACGAGCAGTACTTC
>TRBJ2-7|TRBD2|TRBV5-4|once
CASSLEAGLDYEQYF
TGTGCCAGCAGCTTGGAAGCGGGGCTTGACTACGAGCAGTACTTC
>TRBJ2-2|TRBD1|TRBV2|NA
CASMKTRDRYTGELFF
TGTGCCAGCATGAAGACCCGGGACAGATACACCGGGGAGCTGTTTTTT
>TRBJ2-7|NA|TRBV5-1|NA
CASSVLPRREQYF
TGCGCCAGCAGCGTCCTCCCTCGGAGGGAGCAGTACTTC
>TRBJ1-2|NA|TRBV19|NA
CASSQGSGYTF
TGTGCCAGTAGCCAGGGGAGTGGCTACACCTTC
>TRBJ2-7|TRBD1|TRBV6-6|NA
CASSYPDREPSYEQYF
TGTGCCAGCAGTTACCCGGACAGGGAACCCTCCTACGAGCAGTACTTC
>TRBJ1-1|NA|TRBV9|NA
CASSAQANTEAFF
TGTGCCAGCAGCGCACAGGCGAACACTGAAGCTTTCTTT
>TRBJ1-2|TRBD1|TRBV7-9|NA
CASTAGQAHYTF
TGTGCCAGCACAGCCGGACAGGCCCACTACACCTTC
>TRBJ2-5|TRBD2|TRBV7-8|few
CASSVLAGGRETQYF
TGTGCCAGCAGCGTCCTAGCGGGAGGGCGGGAGACCCAGTACTTC
>TRBJ1-6|TRBD1|TRBV11-2|NA
CASPRQGNSPLHF
TGTGCCTCTCCCCGACAGGGGAATTCACCCCTCCACTTT
>TRBJ2-7|TRBD2|TRBV15|NA
CATSGWTSGSYEQYF
TGTGCCACCAGCGGCTGGACTAGCGGTTCCTACGAGCAGTACTTC
>TRBJ1-3|NA|TRBV27|NA
CASKGQGNTIYF
TGTGCCAGCAAGGGGCAGGGAAACACCATATATTTT
>TRBJ2-7|NA|TRBV11-2|NA
CASSLGVGLRAYEQYF
TGTGCCAGCAGCTTAGGCGTCGGACTCCGAGCCTACGAGCAGTACTTC
>TRBJ1-6|NA|TRBV9|NA
CASSVGGSYNSPLHF
TGTGCCAGCAGCGTGGGGGGCTCCTATAATTCACCCCTCCACTTT
>TRBJ1-3|NA|TRBV9|NA
CASSPYRGNTIYF
TGTGCCAGCAGCCCCTACAGGGGAAACACCATATATTTT
>TRBJ2-3|TRBD1|TRBV28|NA
CASSWSTGGADTQYF
TGTGCCAGCAGTTGGTCGACAGGGGGCGCCGATACGCAGTATTTT
>TRBJ2-3|TRBD2|TRBV4-3|NA
CASSHELAGGTDTQYF
TGCGCCAGCAGCCATGAACTAGCGGGAGGCACAGATACGCAGTATTTT
>TRBJ2-7|TRBD1|TRBV19|NA
CASSLGQGTSYEQYF
TGTGCCAGTAGCTTGGGACAGGGAACATCCTACGAGCAGTACTTC
>TRBJ2-3|TRBD1|TRBV9|NA
CASSPGQGHQDTQYF
TGTGCCAGCAGCCCAGGACAGGGACATCAAGATACGCAGTATTTT